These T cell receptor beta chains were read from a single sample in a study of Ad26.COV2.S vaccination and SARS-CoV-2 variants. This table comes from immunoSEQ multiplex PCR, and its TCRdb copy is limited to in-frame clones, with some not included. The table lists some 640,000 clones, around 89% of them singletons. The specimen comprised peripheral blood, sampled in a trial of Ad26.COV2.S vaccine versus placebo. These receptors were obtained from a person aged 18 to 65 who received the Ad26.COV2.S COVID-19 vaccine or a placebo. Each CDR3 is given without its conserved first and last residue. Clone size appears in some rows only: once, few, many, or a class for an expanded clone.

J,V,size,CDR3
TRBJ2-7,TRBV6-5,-,ASSYMGGSSYEQY
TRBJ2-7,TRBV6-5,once,ASRRTSGGSEQY
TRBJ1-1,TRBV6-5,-,ASSPGITEAF
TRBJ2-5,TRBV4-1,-,ASSQGRNYRGVGETQY
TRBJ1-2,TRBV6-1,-,ASSEAPPNYGYT
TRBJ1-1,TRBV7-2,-,ASSLEAAYTEAF
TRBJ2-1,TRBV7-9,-,ASSPRGSADYNEQF
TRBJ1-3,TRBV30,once,AWTGYSGNTIY
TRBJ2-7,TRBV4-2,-,ASSQDSGLLREQY
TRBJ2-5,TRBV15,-,ATSRSDGYQETQY
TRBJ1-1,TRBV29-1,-,SVSGTANTEAF
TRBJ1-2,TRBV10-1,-,ASSESGSWGYT
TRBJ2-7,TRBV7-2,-,ASRGGHEQY
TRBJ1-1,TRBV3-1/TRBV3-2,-,ASSQTGGLNTEAF
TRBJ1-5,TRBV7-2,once,ASSLGAYSNQPQH
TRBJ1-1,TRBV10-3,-,AISEWGRATDTEAF
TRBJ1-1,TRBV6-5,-,ASSSTYTEAF
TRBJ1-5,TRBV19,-,ASSIDPPRTVDQPQH
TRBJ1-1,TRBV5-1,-,ASSVGQLNTEAF
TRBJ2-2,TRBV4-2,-,ASSQEKTSGIAGELF
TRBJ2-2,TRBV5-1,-,ASSTGPTGELF
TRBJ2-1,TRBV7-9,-,ASSLSGQWSEQF
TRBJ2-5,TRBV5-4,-,ASSQGTSGSGETQY
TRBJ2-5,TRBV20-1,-,SASSSGRETQY
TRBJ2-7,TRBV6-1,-,ASSEAGTRNYEQY
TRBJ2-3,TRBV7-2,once,ASSLVGLADTQY
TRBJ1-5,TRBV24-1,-,ATRTGVGINQPQH
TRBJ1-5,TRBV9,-,ASSEGQLRKSNQPQH
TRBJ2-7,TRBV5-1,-,ASSEGQGGEQY
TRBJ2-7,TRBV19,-,ASSWGGPSYEQY
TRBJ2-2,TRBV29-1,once,SVEPSGSAGELF
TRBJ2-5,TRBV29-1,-,SVGLAGGLETQY
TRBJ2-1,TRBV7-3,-,ASSSRRSSYNEQF
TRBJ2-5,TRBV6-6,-,ASSYSRTAQETQY
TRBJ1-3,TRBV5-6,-,ASSPDVAGNTIY
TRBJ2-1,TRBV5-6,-,ASSLGGTPDGF
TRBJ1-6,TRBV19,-,ASSILFTGEVNSPLH